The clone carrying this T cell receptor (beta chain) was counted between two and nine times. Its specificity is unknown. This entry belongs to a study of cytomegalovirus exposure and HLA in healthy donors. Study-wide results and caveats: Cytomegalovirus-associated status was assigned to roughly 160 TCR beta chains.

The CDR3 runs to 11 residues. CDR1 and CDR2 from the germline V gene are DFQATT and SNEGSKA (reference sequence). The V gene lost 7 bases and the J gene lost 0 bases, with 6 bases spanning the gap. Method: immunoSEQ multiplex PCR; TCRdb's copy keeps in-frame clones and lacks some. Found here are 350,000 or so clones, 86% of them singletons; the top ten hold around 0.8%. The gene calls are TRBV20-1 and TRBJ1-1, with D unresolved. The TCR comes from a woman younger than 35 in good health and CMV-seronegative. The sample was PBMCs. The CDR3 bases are TGCAGTGTAACAATGAACACTGAAGCTTTCTTT. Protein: CSVTMNTEAFF.